These 25 T cell receptor beta chains were all obtained from the same sample, sequenced in a study of beta chain features in type 1 diabetes. Expressed TCRB transcripts were sequenced after all isolated RNA was converted to cDNA. This table comes from immunoSEQ multiplex PCR, and its TCRdb copy is limited to in-frame clones, with some not included. The data show 250,000 to 300,000 clones, roughly 8% seen once. Sequencing was performed on central memory CD4+ T cells from blood. Receptor source: a woman aged 18-29 years in good health.

J is TRBJ2-2 and V is TRBV28, with 8 bases matching TRBD1. CDR3 length: 14 amino acids. CDR1 MDHEN and CDR2 SYDVKM come from the germline V gene. Trimming at V came to 6 bases and at J to 4 bases, leaving 4 bases not matched to a gene. CDR3 sequence reads: CASRPTGATGELFF. The CDR3 DNA sequence: TGTGCCAGCAGACCGACAGGGGCCACCGGGGAGCTGTTTTTT.

V usage is TRBV19 and J usage is TRBJ2-1; no reliable D call. Germline V gene lookup returns CDR1 LNHDA and CDR2 SQIVND (reference sequence). This CDR3 spans 14 amino acids. Trimming left V 11 bases short and J 0 bases short, with 14 bases between. The CDR3 DNA reads as TGTGCCGTCAGGTCCGGTGGCTCCTACAATGAGCAGTTCTTC. Translated, it gives CAVRSGGSYNEQFF.

This clone has ten or more counts. The J gene is TRBJ1-1, the V gene TRBV29-1; D remains unclear. V was trimmed by 0 bases and J by 11 bases, leaving 19 bases between them. CDR1 and CDR2 from the germline V gene are SQVTM and ANQGSEA. This CDR3 is built from 14 residues. The CDR3 spells CSVEDHLVPDKAFF. The CDR3 DNA reads as TGCAGCGTTGAAGATCACCTTGTACCAGACAAGGCTTTCTTT.

This clone has just a few counts. This sequence joins TRBV9 and TRBJ1-3; no firm D call. This CDR3 comprises 14 residues. Trimming took 4 bases from V and 1 from J, leaving 9 bases between them. Germline V CDR1 and CDR2: SGDLS, YYNGEE. The CDR3 region has the DNA TGTGCCAGCAGCTCTAGTGGGTCTGGAAACACCATATATTTT. Translating gives CASSSSGSGNTIYF.

V is TRBV7-6 and J is TRBJ2-7; 9 nucleotides agree with TRBD2. CDR1 is SGHVS, CDR2 FNYEAQ, per germline. J gave up 6 bases and V 5 bases, and 17 bases lay outside the gene matches. This CDR3 has 17 amino acids. The chain's CDR3 is CASSLRSPAGGRAEQYF. The DNA for the CDR3 is TGTGCCAGCAGCCTTAGATCACCAGCGGGAGGTCGCGCCGAGCAGTACTTC.

The V gene is TRBV18, the J gene TRBJ2-3, with D possibly being TRBD2 (5 bases). Germline V gene lookup returns CDR1 KGHSH and CDR2 LQKENI. V was clipped by 5 bases and J by 0 bases, with 12 bases between them. The CDR3 runs 15 residues. The CDR3 here is CASSYSRTSTDTQYF. Written as DNA, the CDR3 is TGTGCCAGCTCATATAGCAGGACTAGCACAGATACGCAGTATTTT.

CDR3 amino acids: CASSSGRNDNEQFF. CDR3 in DNA: TGTGCCAGCAGTAGCGGGAGGAATGACAATGAGCAGTTCTTC. The rearrangement uses TRBV6-5 and TRBJ2-1; TRBD2 aligns across 9 bases. The CDR3 has 14 amino acids. V trimming: 5 bases; J trimming: 5 bases; junction bases outside the gene matches: 4. The germline gives CDR1 MNHEY, CDR2 SVGAGI.

This clone has a count of ten or more. The rearrangement joins TRBV2 to TRBJ1-5, with unresolved D. The V gene lost 6 bases and the J gene lost 3 bases, with 6 bases spanning the gap. The CDR3 is 12 amino acids. Germline V gene data show CDR1 as SNHLY and CDR2 as FYNNEI. DNA for the CDR3: TGTGCCAGCAGACGGATCAATCAGCCCCAGCATTTT. It encodes CASRRINQPQHF.

This clone was seen only a few times. The chain is built from TRBV19 and TRBJ2-1; 8 bases are a match to TRBD2. Germline trimming cut 6 bases from V and 0 bases from J; bases unmatched to any gene: 7. Germline CDR1 LNHDA, CDR2 SQIVND (reference sequence). The CDR3 contains 16 residues. The CDR3 coding sequence is TGTGCCAGTAGGGCCCGGGGACTAGGCTCCTACAATGAGCAGTTCTTC. Protein sequence: CASRARGLGSYNEQFF.

This clone was counted only a few times. The V call is TRBV7-2, the J call TRBJ1-1, with 7 bases that match TRBD1. The CDR3 covers 15 residues. After removal of 0 bases from V and 6 bases from J, the junction contained 7 bases not matched to a gene. The germline CDR1 and CDR2 sequences are SGHTA and FQGNSA. CDR3 nucleotide sequence: TGTGCCAGCAGCTTAGCGCCGCAGGGGGTCTCTGAAGCTTTCTTT. It translates to CASSLAPQGVSEAFF.

This sequence joins TRBV5-6 and TRBJ2-7; 10 nucleotides match TRBD2. Trimming at V came to 1 base and at J to 2 bases, leaving 3 bases not matched to a gene. CDR3 length: 15 amino acids. The V gene's germline CDR1 is SGHDT and CDR2 YYEEEE. The CDR3 loop is CASSLRLAGAYEQYF. The CDR3 nucleotides are TGTGCCAGCAGCTTGCGGCTAGCGGGAGCCTACGAGCAGTACTTC.

This clone was detected many times. The CDR3 DNA reads TGTGCCAGCAGCCCGGGGCGCCGCTATGGCTACACCTTC. It yields the protein CASSPGRRYGYTF. V is TRBV7-2 and J is TRBJ1-2; D is perhaps TRBD1 (5 bases). Trimming shortened V by 5 bases and J by 4 bases, and 11 bases separated the two germline ends. Looked up from germline, CDR1 is SGHTA and CDR2 is FQGNSA. The CDR3 length is 13 residues.

The chain employs TRBV6-1 and TRBJ2-7; 9 nucleotides match TRBD1. The V and J ends lost 7 bases and 10 bases, in that order; junction bases with no gene match: 17. CDR1 and CDR2 from the germline V gene are MNHNS and SASEGT. This CDR3 spans 15 amino acids. For the CDR3, the DNA is TGTGCCAGCACCCTAGGGCCGCCGGGACAGGGCGTACAGTACGTC. Translation: CASTLGPPGQGVQYV.

This clone was observed a handful of times. The same CDR3 is also encoded by other DNA sequences in this sample. The chain has TRBV19 and TRBJ2-3, with 7 positions matching TRBD2. V dropped 3 bases and J dropped 5; count of bases not matched to a gene: 5. Germline assignment: CDR1 LNHDA and CDR2 SQIVND (reference sequence). The CDR3 sequence is 14 residues long. The CDR3 DNA follows: TGTGCCAGTAGTATCGGCGGGAGTAAAGATACGCAGTATTTT. Protein product: CASSIGGSKDTQYF. Based on the CDR3 plus reference TRBV19 and TRBJ2-3, the full variable domain is DGGITQSPKYLFRKEGQNVTLSCEQNLNHDAMYWYRQDPGQGLRLIYYSQIVNDFQKGDIAEGYSVSREKKESFPLTVTSAQKNPTAFYLCASSIGGSKDTQYFGPGTRLTVL.

A single count supports this clone. This rearrangement joins TRBV11-2 to TRBJ2-5; 8 nucleotides line up with TRBD2. The CDR3 extends over 16 amino acids. In germline, CDR1 is SGHAT, CDR2 FQNNGV. V was pared by 5 bases and J by 1 base, with 9 bases of the junction left unmatched. This CDR3 reads CASSPRLASIQETQYF. For the CDR3, the DNA is TGTGCCAGCAGCCCTCGACTAGCGAGTATCCAAGAGACCCAGTACTTC.

The chain couples TRBV11-2 to TRBJ2-3; 9 bases map to TRBD2. V was pared by 8 bases and J by 5 bases, with 8 bases of the junction left unmatched. The CDR3 is 14 residues long. In germline, CDR1 is SGHAT, CDR2 FQNNGV. The CDR3 spells CASGRGGSVDTQYF. Here the CDR3 DNA reads TGTGCCAGCGGGCGGGGGGGCTCGGTAGATACGCAGTATTTT.

This clone has more than one count but fewer than ten. At the DNA level, this CDR3 is encoded by other sequences in the same sample as well. The V gene is TRBV5-1, the J gene TRBJ1-5; D is uncertain. The germline CDR1 and CDR2 sequences are SGHRS and YFSETQ. V dropped 0 bases and J dropped 0 bases, with 1 base sitting between them. The CDR3 runs to 13 residues. This CDR3 reads CASSLDSNQPQHF. DNA of the CDR3: TGCGCCAGCAGCTTGGATAGCAATCAGCCCCAGCATTTT.

Comment on this clone: A much bigger clone sits one base away, suggesting this may be a read error. Additional DNA sequences in this sample encode the identical CDR3. V gene TRBV7-9 combines with J gene TRBJ2-5; D call uncertain. The germline gives CDR1 SEHNR, CDR2 FQNEAQ (reference sequence). Deletions cut 3 bases from V and 3 bases from J, with 2 bases between. The CDR3 consists of 11 residues. The CDR3 nucleotides read TGTGCCAGCAGCTTCAAAGAGACCCAGTACTTC. This encodes CASSFKETQYF. The full variable domain, with the rest looked up from reference TRBV7-9 and TRBJ2-5, is DTGVSQNPRHKITKRGQNVTFRCDPISEHNRLYWYRQTLGQGPEFLTYFQNEAQLEKSRLLSDRFSAERPKGSFSTLEIQRTEQGDSAMYLCASSFKETQYFGPGTRLLVL.

V is TRBV28 and J is TRBJ2-1; 11 bases agree with TRBD2. Per the germline V gene, CDR1 is MDHEN and CDR2 is SYDVKM. This CDR3 comprises 15 residues. V shed 6 bases and J 8 bases; nucleotides not matched to a gene: 9. The CDR3 is CASRITSGGGDEQFF. The CDR3 DNA follows: TGTGCCAGCAGGATAACTAGCGGGGGTGGGGATGAGCAGTTCTTC.

The rearrangement links TRBV27 to TRBJ1-2; D call uncertain. Germline lookup yields CDR1 MNHEY and CDR2 SMNVEV (reference sequence). This CDR3 is 15 amino acids long. V was cut by 5 bases and J by 4 bases, with 17 bases left in between. The CDR3 DNA is TGTGCCAGCAGTCCCCGGGCCCCGAGCGTCTATGGCTACACCTTC. Residues: CASSPRAPSVYGYTF.

This clone occurred a few times. The rearrangement joins TRBV4-3 to TRBJ2-5, with a tentative D call TRBD1 (6 bases). The CDR3 length is 16 residues. Germline CDR1 is LGHNA and CDR2 is YSLEER. V lost 4 bases and J 2 bases, leaving 17 bases between the germline ends. CDR3 bases: TGCGCCAGCAGCCCCTCCCAGGGGTGGTGGCAAGAGACCCAGTACTTC. It encodes CASSPSQGWWQETQYF.

This clone was detected only a few times. The CDR3 DNA follows: TGTGCCAGCAGCTTGGAGGGCGGGGCCCTCCACTTT. It is translated as CASSLEGGALHF. The rearrangement links TRBV11-2 to TRBJ1-6; unclear D gene. Per germline, CDR1 SGHAT and CDR2 FQNNGV. This CDR3 spans 12 amino acids. The V end was cut by 3 bases, the J end by 14 bases, with 11 bases between.

Only one count was recorded for this clone. V usage is TRBV7-9 and J usage is TRBJ1-2; TRBD1 aligns across 7 bases. The V gene's germline CDR1 is SEHNR and CDR2 FQNEAQ (reference sequence). This CDR3 contains 16 residues. J lost 0 bases, V lost 5 bases, and 9 bases had no gene match. CDR3 protein: CASSKAGRGPNYGYTF. Here the CDR3 DNA reads TGTGCCAGCAGCAAAGCAGGGAGGGGGCCTAACTATGGCTACACCTTC.

The V gene is TRBV5-1, the J gene TRBJ1-4; D is ambiguous. Between the trimmed V and J ends, which lost 0 bases and 7 bases, there was a span of 7 bases. The germline gives CDR1 SGHRS, CDR2 YFSETQ. The CDR3 totals 13 residues. CDR3 residues: CASSLGAGEKLFF. The DNA of the CDR3 is TGCGCCAGCAGCTTGGGGGCGGGTGAAAAACTGTTTTTT.

The CDR3 DNA reads TGTGCCAGCTCACAAACGAACACCGGGGAGCTGTTTTTT. Its protein is CASSQTNTGELFF. The V call is TRBV18, the J call TRBJ2-2; D uncertain. V lost 4 bases and J 0 bases, leaving 3 bases between the germline ends. The germline V gene has CDR1 KGHSH and CDR2 LQKENI. This CDR3 has 13 amino acids.